The 22 T cell receptor beta chains given below trace back to one sample, sequenced in a study of T cell clones after liver transplantation. The table came from immunoSEQ multiplex PCR; TCRdb's copy has only in-frame clones and leaves some out. The repertoire has around 100,000 clones, about 80% of them found once; the top ten carry 2.5% to 3.5%. The input for sequencing was CD4+ T cells from blood, taken approximately 50 months after liver transplant. The receptors shown here come from a human patient who received a liver transplant. Some T cells may possibly be graft donor cells.

In its sample, this clone was seen a few times. The rearrangement uses TRBV30 and TRBJ1-1; D unclear. This CDR3 spans 14 amino acids. CDR1 is GTSNPN and CDR2 is SVGIG in the germline V gene (reference sequence). V lost 5 bases, J lost 4 bases, and 17 bases lay in between. The CDR3 loop is CAWGEGSVPTEAFF. As DNA, the CDR3 is TGTGCCTGGGGAGAAGGGTCGGTCCCCACTGAAGCTTTCTTT.

The chain recombines TRBV7-9 with TRBJ2-1; TRBD2 aligns across 10 bases. The V gene end was trimmed by 4 bases and the J gene end by 4 bases; junction bases not matched to a gene: 1. The CDR3 has 14 amino acids. Germline V gives CDR1 SEHNR, CDR2 FQNEAQ (reference sequence). CDR3 region: CASSSSGSYNEQFF. The CDR3 nucleotides read TGTGCCAGCAGCTCTAGCGGGAGTTACAATGAGCAGTTCTTC.

The chain combines TRBV27 with TRBJ2-3, with TRBD2 identical over 7 bases. This CDR3 contains 14 residues. Germline V lookup: CDR1 MNHEY, CDR2 SMNVEV (reference sequence). V lost 4 bases, J lost 2 bases, and 3 bases stayed unmatched. The CDR3 DNA is TGTGCCAGCAGTTGGCGGGGGTTCACAGATACGCAGTATTTT. Translated, it gives CASSWRGFTDTQYF.

DNA of the CDR3: TGTGCCAGCAGCCAGGGGTTCGGCGAGCAGTACTTC. Translated, it gives CASSQGFGEQYF. V gene TRBV4-2 combines with J gene TRBJ2-7; no clear D gene. V dropped 3 bases and J dropped 6 bases, with 9 bases sitting between them. The CDR3 extends over 12 amino acids. Germline V CDR1 and CDR2: LGHNA, YNFKEQ.

The chain has TRBV4-2 and TRBJ2-2, with D maybe TRBD1 (5 bases). The length of the CDR3 is 16 residues. V lost 4 bases, J lost 2 bases, and 14 bases lay in between. Germline assignment: CDR1 LGHNA and CDR2 YNFKEQ. The CDR3 reads CASSPPAGINTGELFF. The CDR3 nucleotides read TGTGCCAGCAGCCCCCCCGCAGGGATAAACACCGGGGAGCTGTTTTTT.

The chain recombines TRBV5-4 with TRBJ2-1, with 14 nucleotides matching TRBD2. The CDR3 covers 17 residues. The junction had 18 bases not matched to a gene; V was cut back by 4 bases and J by 15 bases. The germline CDR1 and CDR2 sequences are SGHNT and YYREEE (reference sequence). The CDR3 region has the DNA TGTGCCAGCAGCCCCAGGGGGGGACTAGCGGGGGCCCCCCTTCTGTTCTTC. Amino acids: CASSPRGGLAGAPLLFF.

V is TRBV7-8 and J is TRBJ2-3; D is undetermined. Germline V gene data show CDR1 as SGHVS and CDR2 as FQNEAQ. Trimming left V 4 bases short and J 6 bases short, with 14 bases between. The CDR3 length is 14 residues. The CDR3 DNA follows: TGTGCCAGCAGCTCATTCGACGGACGGGATACGCAGTATTTT. It specifies CASSSFDGRDTQYF.

This clone has just a few counts. The genes are TRBV2 and TRBJ1-5, with D perhaps matching TRBD1 (6 bases). There are 13 residues in the CDR3. Germline loops: CDR1 SNHLY, CDR2 FYNNEI. The germline V and J ends were trimmed by 9 bases and 4 bases, with 13 bases remaining between them. The CDR3 region is CASKDSLNQPQHF. In DNA, the CDR3 is TGTGCCAGTAAGGACAGTCTGAATCAGCCCCAGCATTTT. The complete variable domain, with remaining parts taken from reference TRBV2 and TRBJ1-5, reads EPEVTQTPSHQVTQMGQEVILRCVPISNHLYFYWYRQILGQKVEFLVSFYNNEISEKSEIFDDQFSVERPDGSNFTLKIRSTKLEDSAMYFCASKDSLNQPQHFGDGTRLSIL.

The chain is built from TRBV28 and TRBJ1-4; 8 bases match TRBD1. The length of the CDR3 is 13 residues. V was clipped by 7 bases and J by 8 bases; unmatched bases: 6. Germline V gives CDR1 MDHEN, CDR2 SYDVKM. DNA for the CDR3: TGTGCCAGCAAAGACAGGGGAGGAGAAAAACTGTTTTTT. This sequence encodes CASKDRGGEKLFF. The full variable domain, rest sourced from reference TRBV28 and TRBJ1-4, is DVKVTQSSRYLVKRTGEKVFLECVQDMDHENMFWYRQDPGLGLRLIYFSYDVKMKEKGDIPEGYSVSREKKERFSLILESASTNQTSMYLCASKDRGGEKLFFGSGTQLSVL.

The rearrangement uses TRBV7-9 and TRBJ1-1; maybe TRBD1 (6 bases). The ends were cut back, 2 bases at V and 4 bases at J, with 8 bases in the middle. Germline values: CDR1 SEHNR, CDR2 FQNEAQ (reference sequence). This CDR3 has 13 amino acids. CDR3 loop: CASSLKGGTEAFF. The CDR3 region has the DNA TGTGCCAGCAGCTTAAAGGGGGGCACTGAAGCTTTCTTT.

V gene TRBV7-3 combines with J gene TRBJ2-3, with TRBD1 matching over 9 bases. Germline assignment: CDR1 SGHTA and CDR2 FQGTGA. This CDR3 comprises 16 residues. Germline trimming cut 5 bases from V and 4 bases from J; bases unmatched to any gene: 10. CDR3 region: CASSPLPGTGSDTQYF. As DNA, the CDR3 is TGTGCCAGCAGCCCACTTCCCGGGACAGGGTCAGATACGCAGTATTTT.

This clone has a handful of counts. The V and J genes are TRBV5-4 and TRBJ1-6; TRBD1 matches at 9 bases. Germline assignment: CDR1 SGHNT and CDR2 YYREEE (reference sequence). Trimming cost V 4 bases and J 7 bases; bases outside gene matches: 6. This CDR3 region has 15 residues. As DNA, the CDR3 is TGTGCCAGCAGCAACCGACAGGGGGACAATTCACCCCTCCACTTT. Translating it yields CASSNRQGDNSPLHF.

This clone was recorded only once. The V gene is TRBV7-7, the J gene TRBJ2-2; 14 bases agree with TRBD2. The CDR3 contains 16 residues. Germline lookup yields CDR1 SSHAT and CDR2 FNYEAQ (reference sequence). The V and J ends lost 4 bases and 8 bases, in that order; junction bases with no gene match: 6. The CDR3 protein is CASSSTSGRAAGELFF. Written as DNA, the CDR3 is TGTGCCAGCAGCTCGACTAGCGGGAGGGCCGCGGGGGAGCTGTTTTTT.

The chain carries TRBV28 and TRBJ2-5; weak D call: TRBD1 (6 bases). The CDR3 spans 14 residues. Per germline, CDR1 MDHEN and CDR2 SYDVKM. Deletions cut 3 bases from V and 2 bases from J, with 10 bases between. The CDR3 is CASSLVGTQETQYF. CDR3 coding DNA: TGTGCCAGCAGTTTGGTGGGGACACAAGAGACCCAGTACTTC.

This sequence joins TRBV4-2 and TRBJ1-1; D is undetermined. Trimming left V 3 bases short and J 8 bases short, with 10 bases between. This CDR3 spans 12 amino acids. Germline V gives CDR1 LGHNA, CDR2 YNFKEQ. The DNA for the CDR3 is TGTGCCAGCAGCCACGAGAGGACCGAAGCTTTCTTT. It codes for CASSHERTEAFF.

A remark on this clone: Relative to the germline gene, one junction end is altered; a read error may explain this. The rearrangement uses TRBV29-1 and TRBJ2-2; 10 bases map to TRBD1. Germline V gene data show CDR1 as SQVTM and CDR2 as ANQGSEA. The CDR3 sequence is 15 residues long. The CDR3 nucleotides read TGCAGCGTGTATGACAGGGGGCGTAGGTACCGGGGAGCTGTTTTT. Residues: CSVYDRGRRYRGAVF.

This chain joins TRBV27 and TRBJ2-2; D possibly corresponds to TRBD1 (6 bases). The CDR3 consists of 18 residues. Germline assignment: CDR1 MNHEY and CDR2 SMNVEV (reference sequence). Between the trimmed V and J ends, which lost 5 bases and 3 bases, there was a span of 22 bases. CDR3 sequence reads: CASSLGTFGNWDTGELFF. The DNA of the CDR3 is TGTGCCAGCAGTCTTGGGACATTCGGGAATTGGGACACCGGGGAGCTGTTTTTT.

The chain recombines TRBV14 with TRBJ1-2; 9 bases match TRBD1. The CDR3 runs 13 residues. Germline values: CDR1 SGHDN, CDR2 FVKESK. The V and J ends lost 4 bases and 7 bases, in that order; junction bases with no gene match: 4. CDR3 nucleotide sequence: TGTGCCAGCAGCCGCGGGACAGGGAGTGGCTACACCTTC. Translating it yields CASSRGTGSGYTF.

V is TRBV9 and J is TRBJ1-1; 7 nucleotides align to TRBD1. J gave up 1 base and V 0 bases, and 3 bases lay outside the gene matches. The CDR3 is made up of 15 amino acids. Germline CDR1 and CDR2: SGDLS and YYNGEE. For the CDR3, the DNA is TGTGCCAGCAGCGTAGGGACAGGAAAGAACACTGAAGCTTTCTTT. The encoded protein is CASSVGTGKNTEAFF.

The chain has TRBV21-1 and TRBJ2-7; the table's D call, TRBD2, was not checked against the DNA. TRBV21-1 counts as a pseudogene. The CDR3 is 16 residues long. CDR3 sequence (DNA): TGTGCCAGCATTGATCCCCCAACTAGCGGGAACTACGAGCAGTACTTC. Protein sequence: CASIDPPTSGNYEQYF.

The J gene is TRBJ1-1, the V gene TRBV15, with D hard to call. Germline values: CDR1 LNHNV, CDR2 YYDKDF (reference sequence). There are 12 residues in the CDR3. V was pared by 3 bases and J by 4 bases, with 6 bases between. The CDR3 protein is CATSRQGTEAFF. Here the CDR3 DNA reads TGTGCCACCAGCAGGCAAGGCACTGAAGCTTTCTTT.

The chain links TRBV27 to TRBJ2-7; D remains unclear. Trimming pared 5 bases from V and 0 bases from J, leaving 17 bases between. The germline CDR1 and CDR2 sequences are MNHEY and SMNVEV (reference sequence). The CDR3 is 16 residues long. DNA for the CDR3: TGTGCCAGCAGTATAGACCCGGCGACCCGCTCCTACGAGCAGTACTTC. As protein: CASSIDPATRSYEQYF.